These 10 T cell receptor beta chains originate from one sample sequenced in a study of regulatory T cells in long-lasting Graves disease. Time point specified: newly diagnosed GD, antithyroid drugs for less than 3 months. The TCR library was made from RNA extracted from PBMCs. Arm-PCR of CDR3 regions and iRepertoire HTBI primers were used to build TCR beta libraries. TCRdb called the multiplex PCR reads again in MiXCR, with one record for every CDR3 protein. The repertoire holds 520,000 or so distinct CDR3 sequences, more than 10% seen once, with roughly 8.9% in the top ten. These sequences were also reported in another study, on T cells in Graves' hyperthyroidism and ophthalmopathy.

Source: peripheral blood mononuclear cells (PBMCs), taken at new diagnosis, from a patient treated with antithyroid drugs. The receptors were gathered from a woman aged 25-40 years with Graves disease.

This clonotype showed up just a few times. The chain couples TRBV9 to TRBJ2-1; D not certain. In germline, CDR1 is SGDLS, CDR2 YYNGEE. V lost 3 bases and J lost 8, with 9 bases in between. The CDR3 extends over 12 amino acids. CDR3 sequence: CASSGRWDEQFF. The DNA of the CDR3 is TGTGCCAGCAGCGGGCGGTGGGATGAGCAGTTCTTC.

As to this clonotype: One end of the junction varies from germline; a read error may be responsible. The chain links TRBV2 to TRBJ1-5; 7 nucleotides line up with TRBD1. This CDR3 region has 17 residues. The germline V gene encodes CDR1 SNHLY and CDR2 FYNNEI. The CDR3 spells CASSKAGQPYSNQPQHF. The CDR3, as DNA: TGTGCCAGCAGTAAAGCGGGACAGCCTTATAGCAATCAGCCCCAGCATTTT.

Ten or more counts support this clonotype. The chain joins TRBV25-1 to TRBJ1-5; D is uncertain. The CDR3 runs to 14 residues. CDR1 and CDR2 (germline): MGHDK, SYGVNS. V was shortened by 1 base and J by 4 bases, with 8 bases between the two germline ends. Written as DNA, the CDR3 is TGTGCCAGCAGTGAATTGGCGGGGAATCAGCCCCAGCATTTT. Protein: CASSELAGNQPQHF.

This clonotype has ten or more counts. V is TRBV6-1 and J is TRBJ1-5; 7 nucleotides agree with TRBD1. CDR3 length equals 15 residues. Germline V gene sequence: CDR1 MNHNS, CDR2 SASEGT. V was pared by 8 bases and J by 1 base, with 8 bases of the junction left unmatched. CDR3 coding DNA: TGTGCCAGCCGATTCCAGGGGGACAGCAATCAGCCCCAGCATTTT. The encoded protein is CASRFQGDSNQPQHF.

The chain has TRBV15 and TRBJ2-5, with D perhaps matching TRBD2 (6 bases). Germline CDR1 LNHNV, CDR2 YYDKDF (reference sequence). The CDR3 contains 14 residues. With 5 bases removed from V and 1 base from J, the gap between germline ends came to 11 bases. This CDR3 reads CATSFRDFQETQYF. The CDR3 DNA reads TGTGCCACCAGCTTTCGGGACTTCCAAGAGACCCAGTACTTC.

Many counts were recorded for this clonotype. The rearrangement joins TRBV30 to TRBJ2-3, with a tentative D call TRBD2 (6 bases). The CDR3 is 16 residues long. Looked up from germline, CDR1 is GTSNPN and CDR2 is SVGIG (reference sequence). The germline V and J ends were trimmed by 1 base and 1 base, with 15 bases remaining between them. CDR3 sequence (DNA): TGTGCCTGGAGTGGAGCCCGGACTACCCGCACAGATACGCAGTATTTT. Its protein product is CAWSGARTTRTDTQYF.

The chain carries TRBV7-9 and TRBJ2-7; unclear D gene. Deletions cut 1 base from V and 6 bases from J, with 7 bases between. The CDR3 is 12 amino acids. Germline CDR1 and CDR2: SEHNR and FQNEAQ (reference sequence). The chain's CDR3 is CASSLGVGEQYF. Here the CDR3 DNA reads TGTGCCAGCAGCTTAGGGGTCGGCGAGCAGTACTTC.

This clonotype occurred a few times. One end of the junction is discordant with germline, which a read error may explain. The rearrangement links TRBV5-1 to TRBJ1-3; D is ambiguous. Germline lookup yields CDR1 SGHRS and CDR2 YFSETQ. The CDR3 extends over 13 amino acids. CDR3 nucleotides: TGCGGCAGCGGGGATGTACTTGGAAACACCATATATTTT. Protein sequence: CGSGDVLGNTIYF.

This rearrangement joins TRBV29-1 to TRBJ1-3; TRBD1 is a possible D gene (6 bases). The CDR3 is made up of 14 amino acids. V was pared by 7 bases and J by 3 bases, with 16 bases between. Germline CDR1 reads SQVTM; CDR2 reads ANQGSEA. CDR3 sequence reads: CSAGAGAGGNTIYF. In nucleotides, the CDR3 is TGCAGCGCTGGGGCGGGGGCTGGTGGAAACACCATATATTTT.

The chain carries TRBV20-1 and TRBJ2-1; the match to TRBD2 covers 8 bases. The CDR3 is made up of 17 amino acids. Germline V gives CDR1 DFQATT, CDR2 SNEGSKA (reference sequence). V shed 5 bases and J 7 bases; nucleotides not matched to a gene: 19. The DNA of the CDR3 is TGCAGTGCTGCACAGACAGCCCCGGGACTAGAGATTAATGAGCAGTTCTTC. This sequence encodes CSAAQTAPGLEINEQFF.